What follows describes a single T cell receptor (beta chain). The antigen remains undetermined. In the authors' workflow: There were no quality scores in the junction-only immunoSEQ sequences, so filtering differed. Sequencing was performed with immunoSEQ multiplex PCR; in TCRdb, only in-frame clones are kept and a portion is missing. The V and J calls and the clone size are those of that table, but D and trimming were determined from the DNA. Among 2 million to 2.5 million clones, approximately 96% were seen once, and the ten largest hold around 0.13%. Only Caucasian adults living in Nashville, Tennessee served as donors. V gave up 2 bases and J gave up 1 base; unmatched junction bases: 1. Germline V gene lookup returns CDR1 SGHTA and CDR2 FQGNSA. The CDR3 spans 15 residues. This specimen belongs to a study of shared clonotypes between healthy human individuals. Study-level points and caveats: Clonotype sharing across several donors was observed for 4% to 5.5% of naive CD4 clonotypes.

The sequenced sample consisted of naive CD4+ T cells sorted from blood. Subset reported: CD45RA+ positively selected. This sequence originates from a man younger than 35 in good health. The chain has TRBV7-2 and TRBJ2-5; 10 positions agree with TRBD2. CDR3 region: CASSLLAGVQETQYF. The CDR3 region has the DNA TGTGCCAGCAGCTTACTAGCGGGGGTCCAAGAGACCCAGTACTTC.